A selection of T cell receptor beta chains follows, all from one sample in a study of T cell clones after liver transplantation. Method: immunoSEQ multiplex PCR; TCRdb's copy keeps in-frame clones and lacks some. The sample includes more than 100,000 clones, 84% of them seen just once. This specimen consisted of CD4+ T cells from blood, obtained approximately 43 months after liver transplant. The receptors originated from a human patient who received a liver transplant. Some T cells may trace back to the graft donor. Both conserved end residues are part of each CDR3. A D gene is named only where the DNA matches it firmly. Clone size is shown for a subset of rows, as once, few, many or a class of expanded clone.

>TRBJ1-2|-|TRBV15|TRBD1
CATSRAGQLKDGYTF
TGTGCCACCAGCAGGGCGGGACAGTTAAAAGATGGCTACACCTTC
>TRBJ2-6|-|TRBV7-3|TRBD1
CASSSQGAGANVLTF
TGTGCCAGCAGCTCACAGGGGGCTGGGGCCAACGTCCTGACTTTC
>TRBJ1-2|-|TRBV5-8|TRBD1
CASSPDRGLGGYTF
TGTGCCAGCAGCCCGGACAGGGGGCTGGGTGGCTACACCTTC
>TRBJ2-1|-|TRBV2|TRBD2
CASKGLAGSSYNEQFF
TGTGCCAGCAAGGGACTAGCGGGATCCTCCTACAATGAGCAGTTCTTC
>TRBJ2-2|few|TRBV14|-
CASSQDLRQENTGELFF
TGTGCCAGCAGCCAAGATCTTCGGCAAGAAAACACCGGGGAGCTGTTTTTT
>TRBJ2-6|-|TRBV28|-
CASSLRASGANVLTF
TGTGCCAGCAGTTTACGGGCCTCTGGGGCCAACGTCCTGACTTTC
>TRBJ2-1|-|TRBV5-6|TRBD2
CASSPGLAVGNEQFF
TGTGCCAGCAGCCCGGGGCTAGCGGTTGGCAATGAGCAGTTCTTC
>TRBJ2-1|-|TRBV19|TRBD2
CASTRTSVQNEQFF
TGTGCCAGTACAAGGACTAGCGTACAGAATGAGCAGTTCTTC
>TRBJ2-7|-|TRBV30|TRBD1
CAWSVGTGVYRGIEQYF
TGTGCCTGGAGTGTAGGGACAGGGGTTTACCGAGGGATCGAGCAGTACTTC
>TRBJ1-1|-|TRBV2|-
CASMGPRGAFF
TGTGCCAGCATGGGCCCCCGGGGAGCTTTCTTT
>TRBJ2-2|-|TRBV19|-
CASSTTQPNTGELFF
TGTGCCAGTAGTACAACCCAGCCGAACACCGGGGAGCTGTTTTTT
>TRBJ2-4|-|TRBV5-1|-
CASSLLGAINIQYF
TGCGCCAGCAGCTTATTGGGCGCGATAAACATTCAGTACTTC
>TRBJ1-1|-|TRBV10-1|-
CASSDHGLGGENTEAFF
TGCGCCAGCAGTGACCATGGCTTGGGGGGCGAGAACACTGAAGCTTTCTTT
>TRBJ2-7|once|TRBV27|TRBD1
CASWRTGQNYEQYF
TGTGCCAGCTGGAGGACGGGACAGAACTACGAGCAGTACTTC
>TRBJ2-1|-|TRBV18|TRBD2
CASSGRANGNEQFF
TGTGCCAGCTCAGGGAGGGCCAATGGGAATGAGCAGTTCTTC
>TRBJ1-4|-|TRBV7-9|TRBD1
CASSLDRGKLFF
TGTGCCAGCAGCTTAGACAGGGGAAAACTGTTTTTT
>TRBJ2-1|-|TRBV4-2|-
CASSQGGGRDAYNEQFF
TGTGCCAGCAGCCAAGGCGGGGGCAGGGATGCTTACAATGAGCAGTTCTTC
>TRBJ2-4|-|TRBV6-1|TRBD2
CASSEIGRGPLAKNIQYF
TGTGCCAGCAGTGAGATAGGGAGGGGACCTCTAGCCAAAAACATTCAGTACTTC
>TRBJ2-7|-|TRBV7-9|-
CASSLNIPGAYYEQYF
TGTGCCAGCAGCCTCAACATTCCGGGAGCATATTACGAGCAGTACTTC
>TRBJ1-2|-|TRBV27|-
CASSDGRGYTF
TGTGCCAGCAGTGACGGACGTGGCTACACCTTC
>TRBJ1-1|-|TRBV15|-
CATSRDNVDTEAFF
TGTGCCACCAGCAGAGATAACGTGGACACTGAAGCTTTCTTT
>TRBJ1-3|-|TRBV6-5|-
CASSYAGPSRGNTIYF
TGTGCCAGCAGTTACGCGGGGCCGAGCCGTGGAAACACCATATATTTT
>TRBJ1-2|-|TRBV10-3|TRBD1
CAFRSSHRGSWFGYTF
TGTGCCTTCAGGTCTTCGCACAGGGGAAGCTGGTTTGGCTACACCTTC
>TRBJ1-1|-|TRBV7-6|-
CASSSNRPGGLSRNTEAFF
TGTGCCAGCAGCTCAAACCGCCCTGGGGGGCTTAGTCGAAACACTGAAGCTTTCTTT
>TRBJ1-5|-|TRBV4-3|-
CASSQVGNQPQHF
TGCGCCAGCAGCCAGGTGGGCAATCAGCCCCAGCATTTT
>TRBJ1-4|-|TRBV4-1|TRBD1
CASSRDPVTGVTNEKLFF
TGCGCCAGCAGCCGAGATCCCGTAACAGGGGTCACTAATGAAAAACTGTTTTTT
>TRBJ2-5|-|TRBV21-1|-
CASSIYGEQYF
TGTGCCAGCAGCATATATGGTGAGCAGTACTTC
>TRBJ2-1|-|TRBV6-7|-
CASPQGSVYNEQFF
TGTGCCAGCCCGCAGGGGTCAGTCTACAATGAGCAGTTCTTC
>TRBJ1-4|-|TRBV5-1|-
CASSYWGTNEKLFF
TGCGCCAGCAGCTATTGGGGGACTAATGAAAAACTGTTTTTT
>TRBJ2-1|-|TRBV7-2|-
CASSFGGKGGEQFF
TGTGCCAGCAGCTTCGGGGGAAAGGGCGGTGAGCAGTTCTTC
>TRBJ1-2|few|TRBV7-8|TRBD1
CASSLGWTGSGGYTNYGYTF
TGTGCCAGCAGCTTAGGTTGGACAGGGTCGGGCGGATACACTAACTATGGCTACACCTTC
>TRBJ2-1|-|TRBV5-1|TRBD2
CASSLGLAGAEYNEQFF
TGCGCCAGCAGCTTAGGACTAGCGGGAGCCGAATACAATGAGCAGTTCTTC
>TRBJ1-1|-|TRBV28|TRBD1
CASAPSLGTGLEAFF
TGTGCCAGCGCCCCAAGCCTCGGGACAGGGCTTGAAGCTTTCTTT
>TRBJ2-1|-|TRBV7-3|TRBD2
CASSLTNLAGVDNEQFF
TGTGCCAGCAGCTTAACGAACCTAGCGGGAGTAGACAATGAGCAGTTCTTC
>TRBJ1-3|-|TRBV7-2|TRBD1
CASSFWTGAGNTIYF
TGTGCCAGCAGCTTTTGGACAGGGGCTGGAAACACCATATATTTT
>TRBJ1-2|-|TRBV19|-
CASTQQINYGYTF
TGTGCCAGTACCCAACAGATTAACTATGGCTACACCTTC
>TRBJ1-3|-|TRBV10-1|-
CASGAGNTIYF
TGCGCCTCGGGAGCCGGAAACACCATATATTTT
>TRBJ2-1|-|TRBV25-1|-
CASSEYIRGSAEFF
TGTGCCAGCAGTGAATATATCCGAGGGAGTGCGGAATTCTTC
>TRBJ1-5|-|TRBV28|TRBD1
CASSYPGTDNQPQHF
TGTGCCAGCAGTTACCCCGGGACAGACAATCAGCCCCAGCATTTT
>TRBJ1-1|-|TRBV2|-
CASGIRETEAFF
TGTGCCAGCGGTATCAGGGAGACTGAAGCTTTCTTT
>TRBJ2-2|-|TRBV7-8|TRBD2
CASKLAGGRTGELFF
TGTGCCAGCAAACTAGCGGGGGGCCGCACCGGGGAGCTGTTTTTT
>TRBJ2-2|-|TRBV6-5|TRBD1
CASSRGQGAGELFF
TGTGCCAGCAGCCGAGGACAGGGGGCCGGGGAGCTGTTTTTT
>TRBJ1-2|-|TRBV6-6|-
CASRIPDRLSYTF
TGTGCCAGCAGGATCCCGGACCGGCTCAGCTACACCTTC
>TRBJ2-1|-|TRBV27|-
CASSPRLSSYNEQFF
TGTGCCAGCAGTCCCCGGCTAAGCTCCTACAATGAGCAGTTCTTC
>TRBJ1-2|-|TRBV19|-
CASSSDSGGRGFGYTF
TGTGCCAGTAGTTCAGACAGTGGAGGTCGGGGATTCGGCTACACCTTC
>TRBJ1-5|few|TRBV2|-
CASKREGASNQPQHF
TGTGCCAGCAAGAGAGAGGGCGCTTCTAATCAGCCCCAGCATTTT
>TRBJ2-3|few|TRBV7-3|TRBD2
CASSLLAADTQYF
TGTGCCAGCAGCCTGCTAGCGGCAGATACGCAGTATTTT
>TRBJ1-2|once|TRBV4-3|-
CASSQATANYGYTF
TGCGCCAGCAGCCAAGCCACAGCTAACTATGGCTACACCTTC
>TRBJ2-2|-|TRBV7-7|TRBD2
CASSLTLADTGELFF
TGTGCCAGCAGCTTAACACTAGCGGATACCGGGGAGCTGTTTTTT
>TRBJ1-5|few|TRBV27|-
CASSPRRDGRESQHF
TGTGCCAGCAGTCCCCGCCGGGACGGCCGAGAATCCCAGCATTTT
>TRBJ1-2|-|TRBV29-1|-
CSVGQGPYGYTF
TGCAGCGTTGGGCAGGGACCCTATGGCTACACCTTC
>TRBJ1-2|-|TRBV7-8|TRBD1
CASSEPGQVQTF
TGTGCCAGCAGCGAACCAGGACAGGTCCAAACCTTC
>TRBJ2-3|-|TRBV27|-
CASSPLRTNHMASTDTQYF
TGTGCCAGCAGTCCGCTACGGACTAACCACATGGCTAGCACAGATACGCAGTATTTT
>TRBJ2-2|-|TRBV10-1|-
CASSSLEDTGELFF
TGCGCCAGCAGTTCCCTAGAAGACACCGGGGAGCTGTTTTTT
>TRBJ1-5|many|TRBV5-4|-
CASSLQGQQPQHF
TGTGCCAGCAGCTTACAGGGTCAGCAGCCCCAGCATTTT
>TRBJ2-7|-|TRBV25-1|TRBD1
CASRDRAYEQYF
TGTGCCAGCAGAGACAGGGCATACGAGCAGTACTTC
>TRBJ2-1|-|TRBV30|TRBD1
CAYNGQGIPYNEQFF
TGTGCCTACAACGGACAGGGAATACCATACAATGAGCAGTTCTTC
>TRBJ2-3|-|TRBV10-2|TRBD1
CASTERAGGSGDTQYF
TGCGCCAGTACGGAAAGGGCAGGGGGTTCTGGAGATACGCAGTATTTT